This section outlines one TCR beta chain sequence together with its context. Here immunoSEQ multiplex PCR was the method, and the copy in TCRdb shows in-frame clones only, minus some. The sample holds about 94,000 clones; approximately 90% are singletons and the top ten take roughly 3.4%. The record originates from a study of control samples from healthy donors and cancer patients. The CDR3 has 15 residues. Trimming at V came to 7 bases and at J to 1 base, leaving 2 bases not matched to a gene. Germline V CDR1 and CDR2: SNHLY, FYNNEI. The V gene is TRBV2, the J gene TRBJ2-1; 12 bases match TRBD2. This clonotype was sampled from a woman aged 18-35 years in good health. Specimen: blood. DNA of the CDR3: TGTGCCAGCAAACTAGCGGGGGGATCCTACAATGAGCAGTTCTTC. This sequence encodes CASKLAGGSYNEQFF.